Listed below are T cell receptor beta chains from one sample, sequenced in a study of shared clonotypes between healthy human individuals. Using immunoSEQ multiplex PCR, the repertoire was profiled, and TCRdb retains in-frame clones only, with some absent. Found here are about 2.4 million clones, roughly 93% of them singletons; the top ten hold 0.35% to 0.45%. Sequencing was performed on naive CD4+ T cells from PBMCs. The receptors derive from a man younger than 35 in good health. Some clones in this sample may be carry-over from other donors' samples. CDR3s include the opening cysteine and the closing phenylalanine or tryptophan. The D gene is left open where the match is weak. The size entry is marked missing in some rows and otherwise reads once, few, many or a size class.

NA	TRBV5-1	NA	TRBJ2-5	TGCGCCAGCAGCTTGGGGGACTCCGGCCAAGAGACCCAGTACTTC	CASSLGDSGQETQYF
once	TRBV5-6	NA	TRBJ1-2	TGTGCCAGCAGCTTGCAGGGACCCTATGGCTACACCTTC	CASSLQGPYGYTF
NA	TRBV5-1	NA	TRBJ2-3	TGCGCCAGCAGCACCCCCCGGACAGTGAGCACAGATACGCAGTATTTT	CASSTPRTVSTDTQYF
NA	TRBV7-2	TRBD2	TRBJ2-7	TGTGCCAGCAGCTTGGCACTAGCGACTGACTACGAGCAGTACTTC	CASSLALATDYEQYF
NA	TRBV5-1	TRBD2	TRBJ2-1	TGCGCCAGCAGCCCACCCCTAGCGGGAGGGTCCTACAATGAGCAGTTCTTC	CASSPPLAGGSYNEQFF
once	TRBV18	NA	TRBJ2-7	TGTGCCAGCTCACCAAGGGCCATCCCTTACGAGCAGTACTTC	CASSPRAIPYEQYF
once	TRBV28	TRBD1	TRBJ1-5	TGTGCCAGCAGTCTTACCCGGGACAGCTTCTCGTCTCAGCCCCAGCATTTT	CASSLTRDSFSSQPQHF
NA	TRBV10-3	NA	TRBJ1-3	TGTGCCATCGAGAGCTCTGGAAACACCATATATTTT	CAIESSGNTIYF
few	TRBV19	NA	TRBJ1-5	TGTGCCTCGGGGTGGACCCAGCATTTT	CASGWTQHF
NA	TRBV18	NA	TRBJ1-2	TGTGCCAGCTCAATCTCCGGCATCTCTAACTATGGCTACACCTTC	CASSISGISNYGYTF
NA	TRBV19	NA	TRBJ2-2	TGTGCCAGCCAGGTGGGGTCGAACACCGGGGAGCTGTTTTTT	CASQVGSNTGELFF
NA	TRBV18	NA	TRBJ2-7	TGTGCCAGCTCATCTAGGTCCACAAGCTCCTACGAGCAGTACTTC	CASSSRSTSSYEQYF
NA	TRBV5-1	TRBD1	TRBJ2-2	TGCGCCAGCAGCCGGGGACAGGGTGTTTTAAACACCGGGGAGCTGTTTTTT	CASSRGQGVLNTGELFF
NA	TRBV5-6	TRBD2	TRBJ2-7	TGTGCCAGCAGCTTGTTACTAGCGGGAGAGTACGAGCAGTACTTC	CASSLLLAGEYEQYF
once	TRBV2	NA	TRBJ2-7	TGTGCCAGCAGTCTAGGGCTCACCGCCTCCTACGAGCAGTACTTC	CASSLGLTASYEQYF
NA	TRBV28	NA	TRBJ1-2	TGTGCCAGCGCTAGGCGAAGGGCAGGGCGAGGTACAGACGGCTACACCTTC	CASARRRAGRGTDGYTF
NA	TRBV7-2	TRBD2	TRBJ2-7	TGTGCCAGCAGCTCGGCGGCCGGGAGGGCCCCCTACGAGCAGTACTTC	CASSSAAGRAPYEQYF
once	TRBV5-6	TRBD1	TRBJ2-7	TGTGCCAGCAGCTTGGCCTTGGGGACAGGGGGCTCTCACGAGCAGTACTTC	CASSLALGTGGSHEQYF
once	TRBV2	NA	TRBJ2-3	TGTGCCAGCAGTGAAGGTGCTAGGAGCACAGATACGCAGTATTTT	CASSEGARSTDTQYF
NA	TRBV5-8	NA	TRBJ2-7	TGTGCCAGCAGCTTGGTTATCGCGACAGGCGCTTTCTCCTACGAGCAGTACTTC	CASSLVIATGAFSYEQYF
NA	TRBV27	TRBD2	TRBJ2-1	TGTGCCAGCAGCGGACTAGCGGGAGGGCCAGAGCAGTTCTTC	CASSGLAGGPEQFF
NA	TRBV7-9	NA	TRBJ1-4	TGTGCCAGCAGTTCTAGGGGGGGCATGGAAAAACTGTTTTTT	CASSSRGGMEKLFF
once	TRBV15	TRBD1	TRBJ2-6	TGTGCCACCAGCAGAGGCGACAGGGGATCCCCTGGGGCCAACGTCCTGACTTTC	CATSRGDRGSPGANVLTF
NA	TRBV5-6	TRBD2	TRBJ2-7	TGTGCCAGCAGCTTGGTGGCGGGGGGCAACGAGCAGTACTTC	CASSLVAGGNEQYF
NA	TRBV18	NA	TRBJ1-2	TGTGCCAGCTCACCGACAAGGCTCGATGGCTACACCTTC	CASSPTRLDGYTF
few	TRBV2	NA	TRBJ1-5	TGTGCCAGCAGTGAAGCAGGTTGGGGCCAGCCCCAGCATTTT	CASSEAGWGQPQHF
NA	TRBV9	NA	TRBJ2-1	TGTGCCAGCAGCGTAGATACCAACAATGAGCAGTTCTTC	CASSVDTNNEQFF
NA	TRBV10-3	TRBD2	TRBJ2-5	TGTGCCATCAGTGATGGGAGGGTGCGAGAGACCCAGTACTTC	CAISDGRVRETQYF
NA	TRBV28	TRBD2	TRBJ2-7	TGTGCCAGCAAAACTAGCGGGAGCCCCTACGAGCAGTACTTC	CASKTSGSPYEQYF
NA	TRBV28	NA	TRBJ2-7	TGTGCCAGCATGGAAAGGACTGGGGGATACGAGCAGTACTTC	CASMERTGGYEQYF
once	TRBV25-1	NA	TRBJ1-2	TGTGCCAGCAGTGAATTCCCTTTTGGCTACACCTTC	CASSEFPFGYTF
NA	TRBV2	TRBD1	TRBJ2-3	TGTGCCAGCAGTGGGGAAAGATTGGGGACAGGGTCAGATACGCAGTATTTT	CASSGERLGTGSDTQYF
NA	TRBV6-6	NA	TRBJ2-5	TGTGCCAGCAGTTCCTTCAGACGTCAAGAGACCCAGTACTTC	CASSSFRRQETQYF
once	TRBV7-3	TRBD1	TRBJ2-4	TGTGCCAGCAGCCGGGACAGGAACGACATTCAGTACTTC	CASSRDRNDIQYF
NA	TRBV27	NA	TRBJ1-5	TGTGCCAGCAGTCGTCTTGGAGGAGATCAGCCCCAGCATTTT	CASSRLGGDQPQHF
NA	TRBV18	NA	TRBJ2-7	TGTGCCAGCTCACCAGAGTGGGGGGCTGGCGAGCAGTACTTC	CASSPEWGAGEQYF
few	TRBV29-1	TRBD1	TRBJ1-1	TGCAGCGTTCTGACAGGGGAGAAAGCTTTCTTT	CSVLTGEKAFF
NA	TRBV9	NA	TRBJ2-7	TGTGCCAGCAGCGAGAGACAGGCCCAGCACTACGAGCAGTACTTC	CASSERQAQHYEQYF
NA	TRBV7-9	NA	TRBJ2-3	TGTGCCAGCAGCTCCTCAGGGGGGGCCACAGATACGCAGTATTTT	CASSSSGGATDTQYF
NA	TRBV30	NA	TRBJ2-3	TGTGCCTGGAGACAATCGTCCAGTCGTACAGATACGCAGTATTTT	CAWRQSSSRTDTQYF
NA	TRBV6-5	NA	TRBJ2-5	TGTGCCAGCAGTGCCCGGGGGCTCCAAGAGACCCAGTACTTC	CASSARGLQETQYF